These 9 T cell receptor beta chains were all obtained from the same sample, sequenced in a study of blood T cells in healthy people across ages. It was with a sample-barcoded 5' primer and a J-beta primer mix that a second PCR of roughly 7 to 12 cycles was run. TCRdb re-derived calls from the 5' RACE reads in MiXCR, one entry per CDR3 protein. The sample has about 1.5 million distinct CDR3 sequences, around 42% seen once; the top ten hold approximately 7.9%. Specimen: blood. Source of these receptors: a woman under 30 in good health.

The chain recombines TRBV29-1 with TRBJ2-1; 9 nucleotides line up with TRBD2. Germline CDR1 reads SQVTM; CDR2 reads ANQGSEA. Trimming took 7 bases from V and 10 from J; bases not matched to a gene: 11. The CDR3 spans 13 residues. CDR3 nucleotides: TGCAGCGGCAGCGGGGGGACTTCCTACGAGCAGTTCTTC. It yields the protein CSGSGGTSYEQFF.

This clonotype was observed a handful of times. CDR3 nucleotides: TGTGCCAGCAGTGACAGGGACACCTCCTCCTATAATTCACCCCTCCACTTT. It yields the protein CASSDRDTSSYNSPLHF. The chain links TRBV6-1 to TRBJ1-6; D perhaps matches TRBD1 (6 bases). The CDR3 runs to 17 residues. Trimming removed 3 bases at V and 0 bases at J, with 12 bases between. Per germline, CDR1 MNHNS and CDR2 SASEGT.

This clonotype was detected only a few times. The chain carries TRBV15 and TRBJ2-3, with 12 nucleotides matching TRBD2. Germline CDR1 LNHNV, CDR2 YYDKDF (reference sequence). Losses at the gene ends were 5 bases for V and 2 bases for J; bases not matched to a gene: 11. This CDR3 contains 18 residues. CDR3 protein: CATSPMPGTSGYTDTQYF. CDR3 sequence (DNA): TGTGCCACCAGCCCAATGCCCGGGACTAGCGGGTACACAGATACGCAGTATTTT.

This clonotype was recorded a few times. The rearrangement joins TRBV20-1 to TRBJ1-1, with 10 bases that match TRBD1. This CDR3 has 15 residues. J lost 10 bases, V lost 1 base, and 12 bases had no gene match. Germline V gene sequence: CDR1 DFQATT, CDR2 SNEGSKA (reference sequence). Here the CDR3 DNA reads TGCAGTGCTAGAGCTCCCGGGACAGGGGAGAGCGGAGCTTTCTTT. It is translated as CSARAPGTGESGAFF.

V and J are TRBV14 and TRBJ2-3; no firm D call. V lost 4 bases, J lost 5 bases, and 13 bases lay in between. The germline V gene has CDR1 SGHDN and CDR2 FVKESK. The CDR3 has 14 residues. CDR3: CASSPPAMGDTQYF. CDR3 nucleotides: TGTGCCAGCAGCCCTCCCGCGATGGGAGATACGCAGTATTTT. Full variable domain (rest looked up from reference TRBV14 and TRBJ2-3): EAGVTQFPSHSVIEKGQTVTLRCDPISGHDNLYWYRRVMGKEIKFLLHFVKESKQDESGMPNNRFLAERTGGTYSTLKVQPAELEDSGVYFCASSPPAMGDTQYFGPGTRLTVL.

This chain joins TRBV7-2 and TRBJ2-7, with 8 positions matching TRBD2. CDR3 length: 17 amino acids. Per germline, CDR1 SGHTA and CDR2 FQGNSA. After removal of 4 bases from V and 7 bases from J, the junction contained 18 bases not matched to a gene. CDR3 nucleotide sequence: TGTGCCAGCAGCTCTGGGCTAGCGGGCAAGACCTACAATGAGCAGTACTTC. Its translation: CASSSGLAGKTYNEQYF.

This clonotype came up a few times. J is TRBJ1-2 and V is TRBV20-1, with TRBD1 as a possible D gene (6 bases). The CDR3 has 13 residues. From germline, CDR1 is DFQATT and CDR2 SNEGSKA (reference sequence). Trimming stripped 1 base from V and 5 bases from J, with 11 bases between. The CDR3 region has the DNA TGCAGTGCTAGAGGCGGAGGGGGTTATGGCTACACCTTC. The encoded protein is CSARGGGGYGYTF.

This clonotype was counted many times. The chain has TRBV20-1 and TRBJ2-3; 11 bases are a match to TRBD1. There are 15 residues in the CDR3. Trimming removed 5 bases from V and 3 bases from J; junction bases left unmatched: 7. Germline V gene data show CDR1 as DFQATT and CDR2 as SNEGSKA (reference sequence). The CDR3 protein is CSAPPGTGGTDTQYF. In DNA, the CDR3 is TGCAGTGCTCCCCCTGGGACAGGGGGGACAGATACGCAGTATTTT.

This CDR3 is CASTGQGRSYEQYF. As DNA, the CDR3 is TGTGCCAGCACCGGACAGGGGAGGTCCTACGAGCAGTACTTC. V gene TRBV2 combines with J gene TRBJ2-7; 9 nucleotides agree with TRBD1. CDR3 length equals 14 residues. Germline CDR1 is SNHLY and CDR2 is FYNNEI. Losses at the gene ends were 7 bases for V and 1 base for J; bases not matched to a gene: 5.